This TCR beta chain was documented in a study of blood T cell repertoires in COVID-19. Germline lookup yields CDR1 MDHEN and CDR2 SYDVKM. CDR3 length equals 17 residues. The V gene end was trimmed by 8 bases and the J gene end by 0 bases; junction bases not matched to a gene: 12. This table comes from immunoSEQ multiplex PCR, and its TCRdb copy is limited to in-frame clones, with some not included. This sample has about 75,000 clones, with around 83% found just once. V usage is TRBV28 and J usage is TRBJ2-3; 9 positions agree with TRBD1. Sequencing was performed on peripheral blood. This TCR derives from a woman aged 50 to 65 with acute or convalescent COVID-19. CDR3 loop: CASLGDRESGSTDTQYF. DNA for the CDR3: TGTGCCAGCCTGGGGGACAGGGAAAGCGGGAGCACAGATACGCAGTATTTT.